This is a list of T cell receptor beta chains from one sample in a study of blood T cell repertoires in COVID-19. TCRdb's table, derived via immunoSEQ multiplex PCR, lists solely in-frame clones and lacks some. The sample lists fewer than 350,000 clones, 88% occurring once. The sequenced sample consisted of peripheral blood. These TCRs come from a man aged 18 to 30 with active or convalescent COVID-19. Both conserved end residues are part of each CDR3. The D gene is left open where the match is weak. Only some rows state a clone size, as once, few, many or a class for expanded clones.

J gene: TRBJ1-6
CDR3 length: 16
D gene: TRBD1
V gene: TRBV19
clone size: few
CDR3 DNA: TGTGCCAGTAGTCTTCGGGGACAGGGAGGGAGTTCACCCCTCCACTTT
CDR3 protein: CASSLRGQGGSSPLHF

J gene: TRBJ1-4
CDR3 length: 13
D gene: .
V gene: TRBV2
clone size: .
CDR3 DNA: TGTGCCAGCAGTGAAGCAGGGGATGAAAAACTGTTTTTT
CDR3 protein: CASSEAGDEKLFF

J gene: TRBJ1-5
CDR3 length: 15
D gene: .
V gene: TRBV29-1
clone size: .
CDR3 DNA: TGCAGCGAGACTCACGGGACTAACACCAATCAGCCCCAGCATTTT
CDR3 protein: CSETHGTNTNQPQHF

J gene: TRBJ1-2
CDR3 length: 13
D gene: .
V gene: TRBV10-1
clone size: .
CDR3 DNA: TGCGCCAGCAGTGAGTTCCGGGAGGGTGGCTACACCTTC
CDR3 protein: CASSEFREGGYTF

J gene: TRBJ2-6
CDR3 length: 18
D gene: TRBD1
V gene: TRBV19
clone size: .
CDR3 DNA: TGTGCCAGTAGTGTAAGGGGACAGGGTATCTCTGGGGCCAACGTCCTGACTTTC
CDR3 protein: CASSVRGQGISGANVLTF

J gene: TRBJ2-1
CDR3 length: 17
D gene: TRBD2
V gene: TRBV11-1
clone size: .
CDR3 DNA: TGTGCCAGCAGCTTAGCCCCTCTAGCGGGGGGTTACAATGAGCAGTTCTTC
CDR3 protein: CASSLAPLAGGYNEQFF

J gene: TRBJ1-5
CDR3 length: 15
D gene: TRBD1
V gene: TRBV19
clone size: .
CDR3 DNA: TGTGCCAGTAGTCTCGGACAGGTCGTGGCTCAGCCCCAGCATTTT
CDR3 protein: CASSLGQVVAQPQHF

J gene: TRBJ1-1
CDR3 length: 12
D gene: .
V gene: TRBV13
clone size: .
CDR3 DNA: TGTGCCAGCAGCCGGGTGGGGCCTGAAGCTTTCTTT
CDR3 protein: CASSRVGPEAFF

J gene: TRBJ1-3
CDR3 length: 15
D gene: .
V gene: TRBV11-2
clone size: .
CDR3 DNA: TGTGCCAGCTCAGATAGGGGGTTACCTGGAAACACCATATATTTT
CDR3 protein: CASSDRGLPGNTIYF

J gene: TRBJ2-7
CDR3 length: 16
D gene: TRBD2
V gene: TRBV6-2/TRBV6-3
clone size: .
CDR3 DNA: TGTGCCAGCAGTTCCAGCGGGGGCGCCTGGGGTTACGAGCAGTACTTC
CDR3 protein: CASSSSGGAWGYEQYF

J gene: TRBJ2-3
CDR3 length: 11
D gene: .
V gene: TRBV6-5
clone size: .
CDR3 DNA: TGTGCCTATGTAGCGGCTTCCCGGCAGTATTTT
CDR3 protein: CAYVAASRQYF

J gene: TRBJ2-5
CDR3 length: 16
D gene: .
V gene: TRBV12-2
clone size: .
CDR3 DNA: TGTGCAAGTCGCTTAAGGACTAGCGGGGGGTACGAGACCCAGTACTTC
CDR3 protein: CASRLRTSGGYETQYF

J gene: TRBJ2-2
CDR3 length: 15
D gene: TRBD1
V gene: TRBV5-5
clone size: .
CDR3 DNA: TGTGCCAGCAGCTCGGACAGGGTCAACACCGGGGAGCTGTTTTTT
CDR3 protein: CASSSDRVNTGELFF

J gene: TRBJ2-7
CDR3 length: 14
D gene: TRBD1
V gene: TRBV5-1
clone size: .
CDR3 DNA: TGCGCCAGCAGCGTCGGGACAGGGAACTACGAGCAGTACTTC
CDR3 protein: CASSVGTGNYEQYF